This T cell receptor beta chain was identified in a study of T cells in Graves' hyperthyroidism and ophthalmopathy. Whole-study results and caveats: Progression to ophthalmopathy was predicted a median of approximately 6.4 months early.

Ten or more counts support this clonotype. The antigen is not known. The patients, who ranged from 18 to 65 in age, presented with newly diagnosed hyperthyroidism lasting under 2 months. Clinical symptoms, serum thyroxine, TRAb, thyroid ultrasound and orbital computed tomography established diagnosis. Source material for PBMCs was over 8 ml fresh peripheral blood. RNA transcripts provided the source from which TCR beta CDR3 regions were amplified. Primed by the HTBI set, a first-round RT-PCR was run on the TCR CDR3. TCRdb analysed the multiplex PCR reads with MiXCR anew, one entry per CDR3 protein. The sample lists roughly 110,000 distinct CDR3 sequences, about 17% occurring once. The source is a woman in her forties or fifties with Graves' hyperthyroidism. Sequenced sample: blood.

The CDR3 is CASDRISGAYEQYF. The CDR3 DNA is TGTGCCAGCGATCGTATTAGCGGGGCCTACGAGCAGTACTTC. The chain joins TRBV28 to TRBJ2-7, with 8 bases aligning to TRBD2. CDR3 length: 14 amino acids. The V gene end was trimmed by 8 bases and the J gene end by 2 bases; junction bases not matched to a gene: 8. Germline V gene data show CDR1 as MDHEN and CDR2 as SYDVKM.